The rows below give T cell receptor beta chains drawn from one sample of a study of T cells after yellow fever vaccination. One entry per CDR3 protein, called by TCRdb with MiXCR from the 5' RACE reads. The sample contains over 300,000 distinct CDR3 sequences, about 3.5% of which appear only once. The sample here was PBMCs, taken on the day of the yellow fever booster vaccination. These receptors came from a man aged 18 to 30 who received the YFV17D yellow fever vaccine. CDR3s include the opening cysteine and the closing phenylalanine or tryptophan. The order of the fields is CDR3 length, V gene, J gene, clone size, D gene, CDR3 protein, CDR3 DNA. A D gene is named only where the DNA matches it firmly. A row's size may be missing; if present it is once, few, many or a size class.

cdr3_length: 16; v_call: TRBV7-9; j_call: TRBJ1-1; clone_size: NA; d_call: TRBD1; cdr3_aa: CASSSYGQGVGTEAFF; cdr3_nt: TGTGCCAGCAGCTCCTATGGGCAGGGGGTTGGGACTGAAGCTTTCTTT
cdr3_length: 15; v_call: TRBV5-4; j_call: TRBJ2-1; clone_size: many; d_call: TRBD2; cdr3_aa: CASSYPGTSGSEQFF; cdr3_nt: TGTGCCAGCAGCTACCCCGGGACTAGCGGGAGTGAGCAGTTCTTC
cdr3_length: 15; v_call: TRBV5-1; j_call: TRBJ2-3; clone_size: few; d_call: TRBD2; cdr3_aa: CASSLTSGASYTQYF; cdr3_nt: TGCGCCAGCAGCCTAACTAGCGGGGCCAGTTATACGCAGTATTTT
cdr3_length: 13; v_call: TRBV28; j_call: TRBJ2-6; clone_size: many; d_call: NA; cdr3_aa: CASTLSGANVLTF; cdr3_nt: TGTGCCAGCACCCTCTCTGGGGCCAACGTCCTGACTTTC
cdr3_length: 13; v_call: TRBV5-5; j_call: TRBJ1-2; clone_size: NA; d_call: NA; cdr3_aa: CASTRPGNYGYTF; cdr3_nt: TGTGCCAGCACCCGGCCGGGGAACTATGGCTACACCTTC
cdr3_length: 15; v_call: TRBV7-3; j_call: TRBJ2-5; clone_size: NA; d_call: TRBD2; cdr3_aa: CASSLMGGDQETQYF; cdr3_nt: TGTGCCAGCAGCTTAATGGGAGGGGATCAAGAGACCCAGTACTTC
cdr3_length: 14; v_call: TRBV29-1; j_call: TRBJ2-5; clone_size: few; d_call: NA; cdr3_aa: CSVVLQGPQETQYF; cdr3_nt: TGCAGCGTTGTTTTGCAGGGCCCGCAAGAGACCCAGTACTTC
cdr3_length: 15; v_call: TRBV3-1; j_call: TRBJ1-3; clone_size: NA; d_call: TRBD1; cdr3_aa: CASSQRGQGRNTIYF; cdr3_nt: TGTGCCAGCAGCCAGAGGGGACAGGGAAGAAACACCATATATTTT
cdr3_length: 13; v_call: TRBV4-1; j_call: TRBJ1-1; clone_size: few; d_call: NA; cdr3_aa: CASSQVFGVEAFF; cdr3_nt: TGCGCCAGCAGCCAAGTCTTCGGGGTTGAAGCTTTCTTT
cdr3_length: 14; v_call: TRBV12-3/TRBV12-4; j_call: TRBJ2-5; clone_size: many; d_call: NA; cdr3_aa: CASTRWGIQETQYF; cdr3_nt: TGTGCCAGCACCAGGTGGGGGATCCAAGAGACCCAGTACTTC
cdr3_length: 15; v_call: TRBV11-2; j_call: TRBJ2-2; clone_size: few; d_call: NA; cdr3_aa: CASSLGLGDTGELFF; cdr3_nt: TGTGCCAGCAGCTTAGGTCTAGGGGACACCGGGGAGCTGTTTTTT
cdr3_length: 13; v_call: TRBV12-3/TRBV12-4; j_call: TRBJ1-6; clone_size: many; d_call: NA; cdr3_aa: CASSFGSSSPLHF; cdr3_nt: TGTGCCAGCAGTTTCGGGTCCTCTTCACCCCTCCACTTT
cdr3_length: 13; v_call: TRBV30; j_call: TRBJ2-3; clone_size: few; d_call: TRBD1; cdr3_aa: CAWTGQGTDTQYF; cdr3_nt: TGTGCCTGGACTGGACAGGGAACAGATACGCAGTATTTT
cdr3_length: 14; v_call: TRBV6-6; j_call: TRBJ1-1; clone_size: few; d_call: NA; cdr3_aa: CASGKDGRNTEAFF; cdr3_nt: TGTGCCAGCGGGAAAGACGGAAGGAACACTGAAGCTTTCTTT
cdr3_length: 16; v_call: TRBV4-2; j_call: TRBJ2-5; clone_size: many; d_call: TRBD2; cdr3_aa: CASSQDLAGGQETQYF; cdr3_nt: TGTGCCAGCAGCCAAGATCTAGCGGGGGGCCAAGAGACCCAGTACTTC
cdr3_length: 12; v_call: TRBV25-1; j_call: TRBJ1-2; clone_size: NA; d_call: NA; cdr3_aa: CALGGGRYGYTF; cdr3_nt: TGTGCCTTAGGGGGAGGTCGCTATGGCTACACCTTC
cdr3_length: 12; v_call: TRBV10-3; j_call: TRBJ2-7; clone_size: many; d_call: NA; cdr3_aa: CAISRDGYEQYF; cdr3_nt: TGTGCCATCAGCCGGGACGGCTACGAGCAGTACTTC
cdr3_length: 16; v_call: TRBV4-1; j_call: TRBJ2-1; clone_size: few; d_call: NA; cdr3_aa: CASSQEPSYSYNEQFF; cdr3_nt: TGCGCCAGCAGCCAAGAACCTAGCTATTCCTACAATGAGCAGTTCTTC
cdr3_length: 13; v_call: TRBV20-1; j_call: TRBJ2-3; clone_size: few; d_call: NA; cdr3_aa: CSARDPGGDTQYF; cdr3_nt: TGCAGTGCTAGAGATCCCGGAGGAGATACGCAGTATTTT
cdr3_length: 16; v_call: TRBV20-1; j_call: TRBJ2-3; clone_size: many; d_call: NA; cdr3_aa: CSAPEVLGLRLDTQYF; cdr3_nt: TGCAGTGCACCCGAGGTATTGGGCCTGAGGTTGGATACGCAGTATTTT
cdr3_length: 13; v_call: TRBV20-1; j_call: TRBJ2-3; clone_size: many; d_call: NA; cdr3_aa: CSAAGSGTDTQYF; cdr3_nt: TGCAGTGCGGCAGGGTCAGGGACAGATACGCAGTATTTT
cdr3_length: 16; v_call: TRBV7-2; j_call: TRBJ1-4; clone_size: many; d_call: NA; cdr3_aa: CASSSPPGRSNEKLFF; cdr3_nt: TGTGCCAGCAGCTCGCCCCCCGGGAGAAGTAATGAAAAACTGTTTTTT
cdr3_length: 13; v_call: TRBV20-1; j_call: TRBJ1-2; clone_size: few; d_call: NA; cdr3_aa: CSASAGNGYGYTF; cdr3_nt: TGCAGTGCTAGCGCAGGGAACGGCTATGGCTACACCTTC
cdr3_length: 16; v_call: TRBV7-2; j_call: TRBJ2-2; clone_size: few; d_call: NA; cdr3_aa: CASSYRLRPNTGELFF; cdr3_nt: TGTGCCAGCAGCTACAGACTCCGACCGAACACCGGGGAGCTGTTTTTT
cdr3_length: 15; v_call: TRBV18; j_call: TRBJ1-1; clone_size: few; d_call: TRBD1; cdr3_aa: CASSPRQGADAEAFF; cdr3_nt: TGTGCCAGCTCACCCAGACAGGGGGCAGATGCTGAAGCTTTCTTT
cdr3_length: 14; v_call: TRBV4-1; j_call: TRBJ2-4; clone_size: NA; d_call: TRBD1; cdr3_aa: CASSPRTGGNIQYF; cdr3_nt: TGCGCCAGCAGCCCGAGGACAGGGGGAAACATTCAGTACTTC
cdr3_length: 13; v_call: TRBV7-6; j_call: TRBJ2-1; clone_size: many; d_call: NA; cdr3_aa: CASSFKDSNEQFF; cdr3_nt: TGTGCCAGCAGCTTTAAGGACAGCAATGAGCAGTTCTTC
cdr3_length: 17; v_call: TRBV7-3; j_call: TRBJ2-2; clone_size: many; d_call: TRBD1; cdr3_aa: CASSLTGTGPETGELFF; cdr3_nt: TGTGCCAGCAGCTTAACGGGGACAGGGCCTGAGACCGGGGAGCTGTTTTTT
cdr3_length: 14; v_call: TRBV5-4; j_call: TRBJ1-6; clone_size: few; d_call: NA; cdr3_aa: CASSLAGYGSPLHF; cdr3_nt: TGTGCCAGCAGCTTAGCAGGCTACGGTTCACCCCTCCACTTT
cdr3_length: 14; v_call: TRBV4-3; j_call: TRBJ2-5; clone_size: many; d_call: NA; cdr3_aa: CASSQYWVGETQYF; cdr3_nt: TGCGCCAGCAGCCAGTACTGGGTAGGAGAGACCCAGTACTTC
cdr3_length: 15; v_call: TRBV12-3/TRBV12-4; j_call: TRBJ2-3; clone_size: NA; d_call: TRBD2; cdr3_aa: CASSAAGGAKDTQYF; cdr3_nt: TGTGCCAGCAGTGCAGCGGGGGGCGCAAAAGATACGCAGTATTTT
cdr3_length: 15; v_call: TRBV5-1; j_call: TRBJ2-5; clone_size: many; d_call: NA; cdr3_aa: CASSHGGLTQETQYF; cdr3_nt: TGCGCCAGCAGCCATGGTGGCCTAACCCAAGAGACCCAGTACTTC
cdr3_length: 17; v_call: TRBV13; j_call: TRBJ1-1; clone_size: many; d_call: NA; cdr3_aa: CASSLGGGSMMNTEAFF; cdr3_nt: TGTGCCAGCAGCTTAGGGGGGGGATCGATGATGAACACTGAAGCTTTCTTT
cdr3_length: 15; v_call: TRBV7-3; j_call: TRBJ2-1; clone_size: many; d_call: TRBD1; cdr3_aa: CASSLGQGVYSEQFF; cdr3_nt: TGTGCCAGCAGCTTGGGACAGGGGGTTTATAGTGAGCAGTTCTTC
cdr3_length: 16; v_call: TRBV28; j_call: TRBJ2-1; clone_size: many; d_call: NA; cdr3_aa: CASSFVSAAPYNEQFF; cdr3_nt: TGTGCCAGCAGTTTTGTCTCGGCGGCCCCCTACAATGAGCAGTTCTTC
cdr3_length: 11; v_call: TRBV6-5; j_call: TRBJ2-5; clone_size: NA; d_call: NA; cdr3_aa: CASSSEVAEYF; cdr3_nt: TGTGCCAGCTCCTCTGAGGTGGCGGAGTACTTC
cdr3_length: 14; v_call: TRBV4-2; j_call: TRBJ2-2; clone_size: many; d_call: NA; cdr3_aa: CASSQVERTGELFF; cdr3_nt: TGTGCCAGCAGCCAAGTTGAGCGCACCGGGGAGCTGTTTTTT
cdr3_length: 15; v_call: TRBV20-1; j_call: TRBJ2-2; clone_size: medium-sized; d_call: NA; cdr3_aa: CSARLRGTNTGELFF; cdr3_nt: TGCAGTGCTAGACTACGGGGGACGAACACCGGGGAGCTGTTTTTT
cdr3_length: 13; v_call: TRBV28; j_call: TRBJ1-1; clone_size: many; d_call: NA; cdr3_aa: CASSSGAYTEAFF; cdr3_nt: TGTGCCAGCAGCTCCGGGGCTTACACTGAAGCTTTCTTT
cdr3_length: 18; v_call: TRBV20-1; j_call: TRBJ2-6; clone_size: few; d_call: TRBD1; cdr3_aa: CSALPGTVGRTGANVLTF; cdr3_nt: TGCAGTGCTCTCCCCGGGACAGTAGGCCGAACTGGGGCCAACGTCCTGACTTTC
cdr3_length: 13; v_call: TRBV12-3/TRBV12-4; j_call: TRBJ2-2; clone_size: many; d_call: NA; cdr3_aa: CAGGTDYTGELFF; cdr3_nt: TGTGCCGGAGGGACAGACTACACCGGGGAGCTGTTTTTT
cdr3_length: 15; v_call: TRBV7-2; j_call: TRBJ2-3; clone_size: few; d_call: NA; cdr3_aa: CASSSYGGGTDTQYF; cdr3_nt: TGTGCCAGCAGCTCCTACGGCGGGGGCACAGATACGCAGTATTTT
cdr3_length: 14; v_call: TRBV11-2; j_call: TRBJ1-2; clone_size: few; d_call: NA; cdr3_aa: CASSLWGRNYGYTF; cdr3_nt: TGTGCCAGCAGCTTATGGGGCAGAAACTATGGCTACACCTTC
cdr3_length: 15; v_call: TRBV7-9; j_call: TRBJ1-1; clone_size: many; d_call: NA; cdr3_aa: CASSPGGAYTEEAFF; cdr3_nt: TGTGCCAGCAGCCCTGGGGGGGCGTACACTGAAGAGGCTTTCTTT
cdr3_length: 14; v_call: TRBV10-3; j_call: TRBJ1-2; clone_size: many; d_call: NA; cdr3_aa: CAISESTVNYGYTF; cdr3_nt: TGTGCCATCAGTGAGTCTACGGTTAACTATGGCTACACCTTC
cdr3_length: 19; v_call: TRBV5-1; j_call: TRBJ2-2; clone_size: NA; d_call: NA; cdr3_aa: CASSLVGTKSGHLTGELFF; cdr3_nt: TGCGCCAGCAGCTTGGTTGGTACGAAGTCTGGACACCTAACCGGGGAGCTGTTTTTT
cdr3_length: 14; v_call: TRBV6-5; j_call: TRBJ2-3; clone_size: NA; d_call: TRBD1; cdr3_aa: CASSLDRAGDTQYF; cdr3_nt: TGTGCCAGCAGTTTGGACAGGGCTGGAGATACGCAGTATTTT
cdr3_length: 16; v_call: TRBV5-1; j_call: TRBJ2-2; clone_size: many; d_call: NA; cdr3_aa: CASSLAGAADTGELFF; cdr3_nt: TGCGCCAGCAGCTTGGCCGGGGCTGCGGACACCGGGGAGCTGTTTTTT
cdr3_length: 14; v_call: TRBV18; j_call: TRBJ2-2; clone_size: many; d_call: NA; cdr3_aa: CASSPDQRAGELFF; cdr3_nt: TGTGCCAGCTCACCGGATCAAAGGGCCGGGGAGCTGTTTTTT
cdr3_length: 18; v_call: TRBV9; j_call: TRBJ2-2; clone_size: many; d_call: TRBD2; cdr3_aa: CASSVEETSGGNTGELFF; cdr3_nt: TGTGCCAGCAGCGTAGAAGAGACTAGCGGGGGGAACACCGGGGAGCTGTTTTTT
cdr3_length: 14; v_call: TRBV5-4; j_call: TRBJ2-1; clone_size: NA; d_call: NA; cdr3_aa: CASSLWSRHNEQFF; cdr3_nt: TGTGCCAGCAGCTTGTGGTCTAGACACAATGAGCAGTTCTTC